The table lists the clone carrying this T cell receptor beta chain with a few counts. The antigen is unknown. Sequenced by immunoSEQ multiplex PCR; TCRdb stores in-frame clones only, minus some. This sample has about 64,000 clones, with 80% to 90% found just once. Germline CDR1 is MNHNS and CDR2 is SASEGT. This CDR3 comprises 13 residues. V lost 4 bases and J lost 5, with 9 bases in between. Blood draws occurred at baseline, cycle 4 day 1, and cycle 7 day 1. This specimen belongs to a study of OX40 agonist ivuxolimab in advanced cancers. Overall study results and limits: CD8+ T cells were the subset that, on average, had more expanded clones than CD4+. Partial responders receiving 0.1-3.0 mg/kg showed among the lowest clonal expansion.

This material consisted of CD4+ or CD8+ T cells sorted from blood, taken in a trial of the OX40 agonist ivuxolimab. The clonotype originates from an adult with an advanced solid tumor such as melanoma, head and neck, liver or kidney cancer. The chain employs TRBV6-1 and TRBJ1-3; perhaps TRBD1 as D (5 bases). CDR3 DNA: TGTGCCAGCAGTGTGGACAAAAGAAACACCATATATTTT. The encoded protein is CASSVDKRNTIYF.